Each of the 28 T cell receptor beta chains below was sequenced from the same sample in a study of CD8 T cells in ankylosing spondylitis. Study results and limitations: Roughly eight highly homologous variants formed a TCR beta motif that appeared characteristic of ankylosing spondylitis blood.

Antigen specificity for these receptors is unknown. TCRdb ran MiXCR on the 5' RACE reads and lists one entry per CDR3 protein. The data contain about 90,000 distinct CDR3 sequences, more than 8.5% of them singletons. Sequencing was carried out using blood, either unsorted or a sorted T cell fraction (not recorded which). Receptors were obtained from a male donor with ankylosing spondylitis.

The sample holds a few counts of this clonotype. The rearrangement links TRBV7-2 to TRBJ2-3; D gene uncertain. The germline V gene has CDR1 SGHTA and CDR2 FQGNSA. CDR3 size: 15 residues. V gave up 2 bases and J gave up 6 bases, with 15 bases separating them. This CDR3 is CASSLRTRAWDTQYF. As DNA, the CDR3 is TGTGCCAGCAGCTTAAGAACACGAGCTTGGGATACGCAGTATTTT.

This clonotype was detected ten times or more. The rearrangement links TRBV12-5 to TRBJ1-2; 7 positions match TRBD1. Germline-derived CDR1 and CDR2 are LGHNT and FRNRAP. The CDR3 is made up of 13 amino acids. The V and J ends lost 1 base and 6 bases, in that order; junction bases with no gene match: 2. The CDR3 is CASGLETGDGYTF. CDR3 nucleotides: TGTGCTAGTGGTTTGGAAACAGGGGATGGCTACACCTTC. Together with reference TRBV12-5 and TRBJ1-2, the CDR3 gives the full variable domain: DARVTQTPRHKVTEMGQEVTMRCQPILGHNTVFWYRQTMMQGLELLAYFRNRAPLDDSGMPKDRFSAEMPDATLATLKIQPSEPRDSAVYFCASGLETGDGYTFGSGTRLTVV.

This clonotype was seen at least ten times. The gene calls are TRBV28 and TRBJ2-3, with no clear D. There are 14 residues in the CDR3. The V gene lost 3 bases and the J gene lost 2 bases, with 9 bases spanning the gap. Germline lookup yields CDR1 MDHEN and CDR2 SYDVKM. The CDR3 nucleotides read TGTGCCAGCAGTTTTACTGGGGACACAGATACGCAGTATTTT. Translating it yields CASSFTGDTDTQYF. Looking up the rest from reference TRBV28 and TRBJ2-3 gives the full variable domain: DVKVTQSSRYLVKRTGEKVFLECVQDMDHENMFWYRQDPGLGLRLIYFSYDVKMKEKGDIPEGYSVSREKKERFSLILESASTNQTSMYLCASSFTGDTDTQYFGPGTRLTVL.

This clonotype was picked up many times. The genes are TRBV2 and TRBJ1-5; TRBD1 matches at 7 bases. CDR1 SNHLY and CDR2 FYNNEI come from the germline V gene. This CDR3 has 14 amino acids. The J segment lost 0 bases and the V segment lost 6 bases, leaving 2 bases of the junction unmatched. The chain's CDR3 is CASRQGYSNQPQHF. The CDR3 DNA is TGTGCCAGCAGACAGGGGTATAGCAATCAGCCCCAGCATTTT. The complete variable domain, with remaining parts taken from reference TRBV2 and TRBJ1-5, reads EPEVTQTPSHQVTQMGQEVILRCVPISNHLYFYWYRQILGQKVEFLVSFYNNEISEKSEIFDDQFSVERPDGSNFTLKIRSTKLEDSAMYFCASRQGYSNQPQHFGDGTRLSIL.

This clonotype was seen at least ten times. The junction departs from germline at one end; a sequencing error may be responsible. The V gene is TRBV7-9, the J gene TRBJ2-4; D is unclear. Germline CDR1 reads SEHNR; CDR2 reads FQNEAQ (reference sequence). CDR3 length: 14 residues. In DNA form, the CDR3 reads TGTGCCAGCAGGGACCGGGCCCTCAAACACATTCAGTACTTC. It translates to CASRDRALKHIQYF.

This clonotype was picked up a small number of times. The gene calls are TRBV7-9 and TRBJ2-3; 9 bases line up with TRBD2. Germline assignment: CDR1 SEHNR and CDR2 FQNEAQ (reference sequence). The V and J ends lost 5 bases and 2 bases, in that order; junction bases with no gene match: 8. The CDR3 totals 16 residues. The CDR3 sequence is CASSPPSGRHTDTQYF. CDR3 in DNA: TGTGCCAGCAGCCCTCCCAGCGGGAGGCACACAGATACGCAGTATTTT.

This chain joins TRBV7-9 and TRBJ2-1; the D gene is possibly TRBD2 (7 bases). This CDR3 has 14 residues. Trimming took off 5 bases at V and 5 bases at J, with 13 bases between the two ends. CDR1 and CDR2 (germline): SEHNR, FQNEAQ (reference sequence). CDR3 in amino acids: CASSLGGVNNEQFF. The CDR3 DNA sequence: TGTGCCAGCAGCCTAGGGGGGGTTAACAATGAGCAGTTCTTC.

This clonotype was counted only a few times. The chain joins TRBV15 to TRBJ2-5; the match to TRBD1 covers 8 bases. Germline assignment: CDR1 LNHNV and CDR2 YYDKDF (reference sequence). This CDR3 comprises 13 residues. The V segment lost 3 bases and the J segment 9 bases; nucleotides outside the gene matches: 6. CDR3 amino acids: CATSSHRGWAQYF. The CDR3 nucleotides read TGTGCCACCAGCAGTCACAGGGGGTGGGCCCAGTACTTC.

In its sample, this clonotype was seen a few times. This rearrangement joins TRBV7-9 to TRBJ2-2; D is possibly TRBD1 (6 bases). The CDR3 extends over 13 amino acids. V was shortened by 5 bases and J by 6 bases, with 10 bases between the two germline ends. The germline V gene encodes CDR1 SEHNR and CDR2 FQNEAQ (reference sequence). In DNA form, the CDR3 reads TGTGCCAGCAGCCATTCAGGGGCCGGGGAGCTGTTTTTT. As protein: CASSHSGAGELFF.

This clonotype was seen only a few times. This rearrangement joins TRBV27 to TRBJ2-7, with no clear D. Trimming pared 2 bases from V and 2 bases from J, leaving 10 bases between. Germline-derived CDR1 and CDR2 are MNHEY and SMNVEV (reference sequence). CDR3 length equals 14 residues. The CDR3 loop reads CASSLDRWAYEQYV. The CDR3 bases are TGTGCCAGCAGTTTAGATCGGTGGGCCTACGAGCAGTACGTC.

This clonotype was seen at least ten times. The J gene is TRBJ2-3, the V gene TRBV7-9, with TRBD1 as a possible D gene (6 bases). The germline V and J ends were trimmed by 5 bases and 3 bases, with 15 bases remaining between them. There are 15 residues in the CDR3. Germline lookup yields CDR1 SEHNR and CDR2 FQNEAQ (reference sequence). The CDR3, as DNA: TGTGCCAGCAGCCGCCTCGGACAGCCTACAGATACGCAGTATTTT. This encodes CASSRLGQPTDTQYF.

There are many counts of this clonotype. This sequence joins TRBV5-4 and TRBJ2-7; D is ambiguous. The germline CDR1 and CDR2 sequences are SGHNT and YYREEE (reference sequence). Trimming removed 2 bases at V and 7 bases at J, with 10 bases between. The CDR3 is 12 amino acids. The CDR3 is CASSFVGVEQYF. DNA for the CDR3: TGTGCCAGCAGCTTCGTAGGTGTGGAGCAGTACTTC.

This clonotype was recorded a few times. This chain uses TRBV5-6 with TRBJ2-7, with D hard to call. CDR3 length equals 14 residues. Per the germline V gene, CDR1 is SGHDT and CDR2 is YYEEEE. Trimming cost V 0 bases and J 3 bases, with 10 bases left between them. The CDR3 protein is CASSLGLVGYEQYV. DNA for the CDR3: TGTGCCAGCAGCTTGGGTCTAGTGGGCTACGAGCAGTACGTC.

The rearrangement links TRBV7-9 to TRBJ1-1; no clear D. This CDR3 region has 11 residues. CDR1 is SEHNR and CDR2 is FQNEAQ in the germline V gene (reference sequence). V was cut by 2 bases and J by 5 bases, with 3 bases left in between. DNA of the CDR3: TGTGCCAGCAGCTTATTGACTGAAGCTTTCTTT. This encodes CASSLLTEAFF.

There are a few counts of this clonotype. The rearrangement uses TRBV12-3 or TRBV12-4 and TRBJ2-3; 9 nucleotides align to TRBD2. This CDR3 is built from 15 residues. With V trimmed by 10 bases and J by 6 bases, 14 bases remained unmatched. The CDR3 nucleotides read TGTGCCACCTCCTCCTGGCGGGAGGGCCCTGATACGCAGTATTTT. This codes for CATSSWREGPDTQYF.

At least ten counts were recorded for this clonotype. The chain uses TRBV27 and TRBJ2-4, with 8 bases matching TRBD1. Trimming took 4 bases from V and 3 from J; bases not matched to a gene: 8. Per germline, CDR1 MNHEY and CDR2 SMNVEV (reference sequence). The CDR3 length is 16 residues. Here the CDR3 DNA reads TGTGCCAGCAGTTCCCAGGGGGCATACGACAAAAACATTCAGTACTTC. This translates into CASSSQGAYDKNIQYF.

In this sample, this clonotype turned up a few times. The rearrangement links TRBV6-1 to TRBJ1-5; 7 bases fit TRBD1. The ends lost 3 bases at V and 2 bases at J; junction bases unmatched: 7. CDR1 and CDR2 (germline): MNHNS, SASEGT. The CDR3 is made up of 16 amino acids. In DNA form, the CDR3 reads TGTGCCAGCAGTGAGCGGCCAGGGGGAGGCAATCAGCCCCAGCATTTT. Its protein is CASSERPGGGNQPQHF.

The chain couples TRBV7-4 to TRBJ2-1; 7 bases align to TRBD2. The CDR3 sequence is 12 residues long. V shed 11 bases, J shed 11 bases, and the junction held 12 bases outside the gene matches. Germline V gives CDR1 SGHVT, CDR2 SQSDAQ. As DNA, the CDR3 is TGTGCCGGAGCTACTAGCGCTAACCAGCAGTTCTTC. This sequence encodes CAGATSANQQFF.

This clonotype was observed at least ten times. The rearrangement links TRBV12-3 or TRBV12-4 to TRBJ2-5; 12 bases line up with TRBD2. V lost 6 bases, J lost 5 bases, and 10 bases stayed unmatched. The CDR3 is made up of 16 amino acids. This chain's CDR3 is CASSPGLAGSGETQYF. DNA of the CDR3: TGTGCCAGCAGCCCGGGACTAGCGGGTTCAGGGGAGACCCAGTACTTC.

This clonotype was counted between two and nine times. The V call is TRBV20-1, the J call TRBJ1-1; D unclear. The V gene's germline CDR1 is DFQATT and CDR2 SNEGSKA (reference sequence). The CDR3 length is 14 residues. V lost 4 bases and J lost 1, with 13 bases in between. CDR3 loop: CSATSFMGNTEAFF. In DNA form, the CDR3 reads TGCAGTGCTACTTCTTTTATGGGGAACACTGAAGCTTTCTTT.

This clonotype was observed a few times. The junction differs from germline at one of its ends, possibly a read error. The chain combines TRBV7-9 with TRBJ2-1; 10 bases align to TRBD2. The germline V gene has CDR1 SEHNR and CDR2 FQNEAQ (reference sequence). CDR3 length: 16 amino acids. The CDR3 loop is CASLPPSGSTYHEQFF. In nucleotides, the CDR3 is TGTGCCAGCTTACCTCCTAGCGGGAGCACCTACCATGAGCAGTTCTTC.

This clonotype came up many times. The chain carries TRBV29-1 and TRBJ2-4, with D unclear. V lost 1 base and J 6 bases, leaving 10 bases between the germline ends. The CDR3 length is 13 residues. Germline values: CDR1 SQVTM, CDR2 ANQGSEA. The CDR3 loop is CSVEGLTGNIQYF. CDR3 in DNA: TGCAGCGTTGAAGGGCTAACCGGAAACATTCAGTACTTC.

This clonotype was seen repeatedly, ten times or more. The rearrangement links TRBV10-2 to TRBJ2-1, with D perhaps matching TRBD2 (5 bases). The CDR3 has 12 residues. Germline CDR1 and CDR2: WSHSY and SAAADI. V gave up 6 bases and J gave up 6 bases, with 9 bases separating them. The CDR3 bases are TGCGCCAGCAGCGGAACTAGCAATGAGCAGTTCTTC. Encoded protein: CASSGTSNEQFF.

This clonotype was recorded at least ten times. The chain combines TRBV20-1 with TRBJ2-2, with 11 bases that match TRBD2. Germline CDR1 and CDR2: DFQATT and SNEGSKA (reference sequence). J lost 3 bases, V lost 0 bases, and 12 bases had no gene match. The CDR3 totals 19 residues. The CDR3 DNA reads TGCAGTGCTAGAGATCCTCTCCCGGGACTAGCGGCCCACACCGGGGAGCTGTTTTTT. This sequence encodes CSARDPLPGLAAHTGELFF.

The V gene is TRBV9, the J gene TRBJ1-1; D ambiguous. Germline assignment: CDR1 SGDLS and CDR2 YYNGEE. With 5 bases removed from V and 1 base from J, the gap between germline ends came to 12 bases. The CDR3 contains 14 residues. The CDR3 is CASRDLEGNTEAFF. The CDR3 DNA is TGTGCCAGCAGGGACCTCGAAGGGAACACTGAAGCTTTCTTT. The variable domain in full, with the rest retrieved from reference TRBV9 and TRBJ1-1, is DSGVTQTPKHLITATGQRVTLRCSPRSGDLSVYWYQQSLDQGLQFLIQYYNGEERAKGNILERFSAQQFPDLHSELNLSSLELGDSALYFCASRDLEGNTEAFFGQGTRLTVV.

This clonotype was detected many times. The chain recombines TRBV5-1 with TRBJ2-1; D is possibly TRBD2 (6 bases). This CDR3 comprises 13 residues. The V and J ends lost 7 bases and 6 bases respectively, with 14 bases between them. Germline V lookup: CDR1 SGHRS, CDR2 YFSETQ. This CDR3 is CASWEEGPNEQFF. DNA of the CDR3: TGCGCCAGCTGGGAGGAGGGGCCCAATGAGCAGTTCTTC.

Many counts were recorded for this clonotype. The chain couples TRBV25-1 to TRBJ2-1; D is undetermined. The CDR3 is 12 residues long. Looked up from germline, CDR1 is MGHDK and CDR2 is SYGVNS. Trimming removed 10 bases from V and 9 bases from J, with 16 bases in between. The CDR3 protein is CATGLPNGEQFF. The CDR3 DNA is TGTGCCACAGGCCTCCCCAACGGTGAGCAGTTCTTC.

The sample holds many counts of this clonotype. The V call is TRBV20-1, the J call TRBJ2-5; D call uncertain. From germline, CDR1 is DFQATT and CDR2 SNEGSKA (reference sequence). The CDR3 extends over 14 amino acids. Trimming took 3 bases from V and 4 from J, leaving 15 bases between them. This CDR3 reads CSARDFAWGETQYF. The CDR3 region has the DNA TGCAGTGCTAGGGATTTCGCATGGGGAGAGACCCAGTACTTC.